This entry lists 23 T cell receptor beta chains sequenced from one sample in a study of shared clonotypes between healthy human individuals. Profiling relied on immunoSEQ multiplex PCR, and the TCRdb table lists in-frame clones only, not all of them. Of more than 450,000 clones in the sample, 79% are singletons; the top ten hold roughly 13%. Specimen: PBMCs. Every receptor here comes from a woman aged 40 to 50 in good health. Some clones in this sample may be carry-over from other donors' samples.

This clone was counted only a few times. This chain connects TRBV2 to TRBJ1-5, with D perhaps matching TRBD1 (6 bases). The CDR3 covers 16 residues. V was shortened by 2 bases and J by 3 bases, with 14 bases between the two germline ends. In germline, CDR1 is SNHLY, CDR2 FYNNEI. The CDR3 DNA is TGTGCCAGCAGTGAATCCCGCAGGGGCGACAATCAGCCCCAGCATTTT. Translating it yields CASSESRRGDNQPQHF.

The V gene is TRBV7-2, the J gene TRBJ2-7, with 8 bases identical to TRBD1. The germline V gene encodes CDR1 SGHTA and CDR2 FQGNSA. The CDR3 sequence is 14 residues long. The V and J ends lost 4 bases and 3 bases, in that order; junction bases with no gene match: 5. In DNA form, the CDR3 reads TGTGCCAGCAGCTACGGGACAGGTGGCTACGAGCAGTACTTC. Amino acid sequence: CASSYGTGGYEQYF.

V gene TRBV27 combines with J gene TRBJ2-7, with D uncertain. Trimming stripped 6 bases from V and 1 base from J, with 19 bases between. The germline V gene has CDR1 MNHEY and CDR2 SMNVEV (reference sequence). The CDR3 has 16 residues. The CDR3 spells CASSPKGRVGSYEQYF. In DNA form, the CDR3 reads TGTGCCAGCAGCCCTAAAGGCAGAGTGGGGTCCTACGAGCAGTACTTC.

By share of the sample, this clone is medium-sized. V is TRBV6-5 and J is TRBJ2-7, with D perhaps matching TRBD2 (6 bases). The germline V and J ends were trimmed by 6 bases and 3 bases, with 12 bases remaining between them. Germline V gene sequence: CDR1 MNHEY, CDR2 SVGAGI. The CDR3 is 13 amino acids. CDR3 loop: CASSLVGGYEQYF. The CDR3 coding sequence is TGTGCCAGCAGCCTTGTGGGGGGCTACGAGCAGTACTTC.

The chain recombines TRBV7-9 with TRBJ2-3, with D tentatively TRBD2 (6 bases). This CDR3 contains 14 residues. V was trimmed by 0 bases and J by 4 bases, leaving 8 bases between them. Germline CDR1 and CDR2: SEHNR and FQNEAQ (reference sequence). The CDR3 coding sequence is TGTGCCAGCAGCTTAGCGGAGGGCTCAGATACGCAGTATTTT. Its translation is CASSLAEGSDTQYF.

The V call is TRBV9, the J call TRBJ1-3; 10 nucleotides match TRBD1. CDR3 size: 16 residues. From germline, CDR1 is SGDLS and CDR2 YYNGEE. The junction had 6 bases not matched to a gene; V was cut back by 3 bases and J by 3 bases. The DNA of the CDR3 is TGTGCCAGCAGCGGCCGACAGGGGGCGGTTGGAAACACCATATATTTT. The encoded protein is CASSGRQGAVGNTIYF.

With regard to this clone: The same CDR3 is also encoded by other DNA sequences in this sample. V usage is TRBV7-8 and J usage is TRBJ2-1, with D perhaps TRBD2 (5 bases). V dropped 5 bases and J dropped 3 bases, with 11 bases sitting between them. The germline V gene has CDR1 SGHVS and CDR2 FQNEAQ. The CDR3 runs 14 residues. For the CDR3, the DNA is TGTGCCAGCAGCCCTTCCACTAGCTACAATGAGCAGTTCTTC. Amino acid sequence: CASSPSTSYNEQFF.

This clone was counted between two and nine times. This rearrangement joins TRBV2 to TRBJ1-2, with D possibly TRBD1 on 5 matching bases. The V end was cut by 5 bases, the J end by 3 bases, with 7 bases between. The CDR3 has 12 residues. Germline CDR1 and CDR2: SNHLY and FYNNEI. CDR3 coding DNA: TGTGCCAGCAGTCGGACATACTATGGCTACACCTTC. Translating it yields CASSRTYYGYTF.

CDR3 sequence: CSVARHGNEQFF. CDR3 nucleotide sequence: TGCAGCGTTGCCAGACATGGCAATGAGCAGTTCTTC. J is TRBJ2-1 and V is TRBV29-1, with unresolved D. Germline V gene sequence: CDR1 SQVTM, CDR2 ANQGSEA. Trimming shortened V by 4 bases and J by 6 bases, and 10 bases separated the two germline ends. The CDR3 consists of 12 residues.

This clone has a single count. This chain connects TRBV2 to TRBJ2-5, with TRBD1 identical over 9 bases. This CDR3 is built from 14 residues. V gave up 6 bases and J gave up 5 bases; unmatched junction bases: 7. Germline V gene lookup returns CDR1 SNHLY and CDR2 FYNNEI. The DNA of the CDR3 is TGTGCCAGCAGGCGCGGGACAGGGTGGGAGACCCAGTACTTC. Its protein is CASRRGTGWETQYF.

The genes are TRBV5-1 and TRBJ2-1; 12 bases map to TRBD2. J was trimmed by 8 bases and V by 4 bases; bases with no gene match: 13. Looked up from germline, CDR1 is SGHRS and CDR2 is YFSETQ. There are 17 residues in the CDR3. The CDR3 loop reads CASSLEPTSGSFYEQFF. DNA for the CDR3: TGCGCCAGCAGCCTCGAGCCGACTAGCGGGAGTTTTTATGAGCAGTTCTTC.

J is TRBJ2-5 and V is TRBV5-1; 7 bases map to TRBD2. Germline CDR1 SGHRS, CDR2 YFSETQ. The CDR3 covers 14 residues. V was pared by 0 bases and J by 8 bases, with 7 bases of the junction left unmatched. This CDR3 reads CASSLDAGGRTQYF. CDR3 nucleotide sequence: TGCGCCAGCAGCTTGGACGCCGGGGGGAGAACCCAGTACTTC.

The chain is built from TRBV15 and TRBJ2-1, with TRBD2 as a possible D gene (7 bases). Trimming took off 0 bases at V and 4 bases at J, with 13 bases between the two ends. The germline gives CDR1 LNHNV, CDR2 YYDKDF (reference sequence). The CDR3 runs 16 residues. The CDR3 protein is CATSRDGGPSYNEQFF. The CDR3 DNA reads TGTGCCACCAGCAGAGACGGGGGGCCCTCATACAATGAGCAGTTCTTC.

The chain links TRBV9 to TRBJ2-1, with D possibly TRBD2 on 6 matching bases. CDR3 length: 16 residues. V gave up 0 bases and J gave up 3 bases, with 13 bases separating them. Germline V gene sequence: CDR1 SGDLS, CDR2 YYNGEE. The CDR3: CASSVALTSVYNEQFF. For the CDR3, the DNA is TGTGCCAGCAGCGTAGCCCTGACTAGTGTCTACAATGAGCAGTTCTTC.

The CDR3 DNA sequence: TGTGCCAGCAGCTTGCCCGGGGGCAACTCCTACGAGCAGTACTTC. Its protein product is CASSLPGGNSYEQYF. J is TRBJ2-7 and V is TRBV5-4; tentatively, D is TRBD1 or TRBD2 (6 bases each). CDR1 is SGHNT, CDR2 YYREEE, per germline (reference sequence). The CDR3 spans 15 residues. V was shortened by 1 base and J by 0 bases, with 11 bases between the two germline ends.

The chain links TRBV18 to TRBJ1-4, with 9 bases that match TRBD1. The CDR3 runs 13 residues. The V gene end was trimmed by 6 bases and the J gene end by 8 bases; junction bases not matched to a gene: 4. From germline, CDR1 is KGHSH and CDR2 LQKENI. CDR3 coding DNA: TGTGCCAGCTCCTTACAGGGGGCCGAAAAACTGTTTTTT. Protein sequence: CASSLQGAEKLFF.

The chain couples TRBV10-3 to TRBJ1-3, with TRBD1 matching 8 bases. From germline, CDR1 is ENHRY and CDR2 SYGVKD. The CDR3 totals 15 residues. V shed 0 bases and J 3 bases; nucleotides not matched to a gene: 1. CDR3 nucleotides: TGTGCCATCAGTGAGTCGGACAGGGTTGGAAACACCATATATTTT. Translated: CAISESDRVGNTIYF.

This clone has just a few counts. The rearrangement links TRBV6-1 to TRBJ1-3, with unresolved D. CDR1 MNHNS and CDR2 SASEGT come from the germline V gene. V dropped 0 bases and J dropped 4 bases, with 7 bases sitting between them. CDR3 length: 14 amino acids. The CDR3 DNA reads TGTGCCAGCAGTGAAGCCATCTTCGGAAACACCATATATTTT. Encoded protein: CASSEAIFGNTIYF.

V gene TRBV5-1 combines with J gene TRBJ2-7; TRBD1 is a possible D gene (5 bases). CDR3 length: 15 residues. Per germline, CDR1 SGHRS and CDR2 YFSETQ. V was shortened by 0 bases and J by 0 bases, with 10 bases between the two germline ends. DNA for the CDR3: TGCGCCAGCAGCTTGGTAGGGGAAGGCTCCTACGAGCAGTACTTC. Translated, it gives CASSLVGEGSYEQYF.

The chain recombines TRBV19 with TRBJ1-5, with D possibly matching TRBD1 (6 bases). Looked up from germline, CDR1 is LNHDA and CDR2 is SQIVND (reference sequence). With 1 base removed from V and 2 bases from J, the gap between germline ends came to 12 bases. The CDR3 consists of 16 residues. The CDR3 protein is CASSIVGGGGNQPQHF. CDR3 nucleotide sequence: TGTGCCAGTAGTATAGTAGGGGGGGGTGGCAATCAGCCCCAGCATTTT.

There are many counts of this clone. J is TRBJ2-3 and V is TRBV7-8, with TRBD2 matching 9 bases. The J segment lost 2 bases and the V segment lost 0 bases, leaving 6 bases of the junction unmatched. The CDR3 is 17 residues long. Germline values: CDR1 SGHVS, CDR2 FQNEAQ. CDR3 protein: CASSLAPVAGATDTQYF. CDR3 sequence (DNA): TGTGCCAGCAGCTTAGCTCCGGTAGCGGGGGCCACAGATACGCAGTATTTT.

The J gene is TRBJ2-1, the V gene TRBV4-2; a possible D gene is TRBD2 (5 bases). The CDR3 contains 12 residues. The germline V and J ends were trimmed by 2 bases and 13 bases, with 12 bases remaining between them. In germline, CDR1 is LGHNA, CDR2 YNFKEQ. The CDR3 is CASSQSLVIQFF. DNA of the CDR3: TGTGCCAGCAGCCAATCACTAGTGATCCAGTTCTTC.

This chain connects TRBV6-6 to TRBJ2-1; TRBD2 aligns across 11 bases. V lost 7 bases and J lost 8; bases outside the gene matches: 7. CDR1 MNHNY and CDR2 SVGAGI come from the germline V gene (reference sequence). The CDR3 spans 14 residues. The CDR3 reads CASKLAGVGDEQFF. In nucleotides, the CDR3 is TGTGCCAGCAAACTAGCGGGAGTGGGCGATGAGCAGTTCTTC.